This record concerns one T cell receptor (beta chain) sequence. Antigen specificity is unknown. This sample is part of a study of vaccination and CD4 T cells after COVID-19. This CDR3 is 13 amino acids long. Sequencing of DNA taken from cultured CD4+ T cells relied on the Oncomine TCR Beta short-read assay. TCRdb itself ran the PCR reads through MiXCR, one entry per CDR3 protein. The sample lists approximately 14,000 distinct CDR3 sequences, 20% to 25% seen once, with 12% in the top ten. Specified treatment: approximately 11-day PBMC culture with coronavirus spike peptide pools or control peptides (ViraFEST assay).

Material: CD4+ T cells from blood, cultured in vitro, obtained before SARS-CoV-2 vaccination. This receptor was identified in a human donor who received a COVID-19 vaccine. This chain uses TRBV12-2 with TRBJ2-7. TRBV12-2 is a pseudogene segment. CDR3 region: CASRLAISYEQYF. The CDR3 DNA reads TGTGCAAGTCGCTTAGCCATATCCTACGAGCAGTACTTC.